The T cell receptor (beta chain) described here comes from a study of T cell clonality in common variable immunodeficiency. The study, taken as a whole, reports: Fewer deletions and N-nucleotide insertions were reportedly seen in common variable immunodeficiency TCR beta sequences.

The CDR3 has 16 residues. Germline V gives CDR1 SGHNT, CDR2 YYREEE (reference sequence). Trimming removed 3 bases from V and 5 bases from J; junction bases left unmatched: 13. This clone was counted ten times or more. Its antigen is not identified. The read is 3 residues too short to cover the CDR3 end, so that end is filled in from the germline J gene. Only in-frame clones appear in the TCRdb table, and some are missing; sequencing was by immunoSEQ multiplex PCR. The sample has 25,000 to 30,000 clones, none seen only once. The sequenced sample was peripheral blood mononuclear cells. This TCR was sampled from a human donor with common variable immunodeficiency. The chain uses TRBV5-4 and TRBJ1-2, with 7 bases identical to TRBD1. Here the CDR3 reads CASSSQGQFFGYGYTF. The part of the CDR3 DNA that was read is TGTGCCAGCAGCTCCCAGGGACAGTTTTTCGGATATGGC.